Below are 32 T cell receptor beta chains sequenced from a single sample in a study of shared T cell receptors in the human thymus. Here immunoSEQ multiplex PCR was the method, and the copy in TCRdb shows in-frame clones only, minus some. The sample has about 500,000 clones; approximately 80% are singletons. The same data also went into a second study, on human thymus T cells.

The sample comprised thymocytes. The receptors were sampled from a boy younger than two with a congenital heart defect.

V usage is TRBV7-2 and J usage is TRBJ2-1, with TRBD2 as a possible D gene (5 bases). Trimming removed 5 bases at V and 10 bases at J, with 9 bases between. CDR3 length: 11 amino acids. Germline V CDR1 and CDR2: SGHTA, FQGNSA. The CDR3 sequence is CASSLGVEQFF. For the CDR3, the DNA is TGTGCCAGCAGCCTCGGGGTAGAGCAGTTCTTC.

This chain joins TRBV4-3 and TRBJ1-2; D remains ambiguous. The CDR3 runs to 14 residues. Germline CDR1 LGHNA, CDR2 YSLEER. V lost 0 bases and J lost 5, with 10 bases in between. The CDR3: CASSQDPGFYGYTF. The CDR3 DNA sequence: TGCGCCAGCAGCCAAGATCCGGGTTTTTATGGCTACACCTTC.

The gene calls are TRBV7-3 and TRBJ2-5; D not certain. This CDR3 has 15 amino acids. Per the germline V gene, CDR1 is SGHTA and CDR2 is FQGTGA. V shed 5 bases and J shed 4 bases, with 17 bases lying between them. The CDR3 DNA reads TGTGCCAGCAGCACGCCCTGGGCTTTAGGAGAGACCCAGTACTTC. Translated: CASSTPWALGETQYF.

The chain uses TRBV4-3 and TRBJ2-3; tentatively, D is TRBD2 (6 bases). Trimming cost V 0 bases and J 6 bases, with 16 bases left between them. This CDR3 region has 16 residues. Germline assignment: CDR1 LGHNA and CDR2 YSLEER. This CDR3 reads CASSQDWDFLGDTQYF. The CDR3 DNA is TGCGCCAGCAGCCAAGATTGGGACTTCCTCGGGGATACGCAGTATTTT.

This clone was counted only a few times. The chain recombines TRBV11-2 with TRBJ2-7; D possibly corresponds to TRBD1 (5 bases). Trimming took off 2 bases at V and 1 base at J, with 12 bases between the two ends. Germline-derived CDR1 and CDR2 are SGHAT and FQNNGV. The CDR3 extends over 15 amino acids. This CDR3 is CASSLSGPRSYEQYF. The CDR3 DNA reads as TGTGCCAGCAGCTTATCAGGGCCCCGATCCTACGAGCAGTACTTC.

This clone was counted between two and nine times. The same CDR3 can be traced to other DNA sequences in this sample. V usage is TRBV28 and J usage is TRBJ1-4; D might be TRBD1 (6 bases). Between the trimmed V and J ends, which lost 1 base and 7 bases, there was a span of 10 bases. The V gene's germline CDR1 is MDHEN and CDR2 SYDVKM. CDR3 size: 14 residues. CDR3 protein: CASSLSGEGEKLFF. In DNA, the CDR3 is TGTGCCAGCAGTTTATCAGGGGAAGGTGAAAAACTGTTTTTT.

DNA of the CDR3: TGCGCCAGCAGCTTGGTAGGACAGGGTAGCACTGAAGCTTTCTTT. This gives the protein CASSLVGQGSTEAFF. The V call is TRBV5-1, the J call TRBJ1-1; 8 nucleotides agree with TRBD1. Looked up from germline, CDR1 is SGHRS and CDR2 is YFSETQ. The V segment lost 0 bases and the J segment 4 bases; nucleotides outside the gene matches: 5. The length of the CDR3 is 15 residues.

This clone was detected once. J is TRBJ2-3 and V is TRBV10-1, with 9 bases matching TRBD1. V dropped 6 bases and J dropped 7; count of bases not matched to a gene: 5. CDR3 length equals 13 residues. Germline CDR1 and CDR2: WNHNN and SYGVQD (reference sequence). The CDR3 DNA reads TGCGCCAGCAGCCTCGACAGGGGGAATACGCAGTATTTT. This sequence encodes CASSLDRGNTQYF.

V and J are TRBV9 and TRBJ2-1; 7 bases fit TRBD1. V shed 3 bases, J shed 10 bases, and the junction held 16 bases outside the gene matches. Germline CDR1 SGDLS, CDR2 YYNGEE. The CDR3 length is 16 residues. DNA for the CDR3: TGTGCCAGCAGCGAGAATCGGGACAGAATCCAAGAAGAGCAGTTCTTC. This gives the protein CASSENRDRIQEEQFF.

The chain joins TRBV5-3 to TRBJ2-7, with 12 bases aligning to TRBD2. TRBV5-3 qualifies as an ORF whose function is uncertain. The CDR3 extends over 15 amino acids. The trim removed 4 bases at V and 4 bases at J, leaving 6 bases unmatched. In DNA, the CDR3 is TGTGCCAGAAGCCGGACTAGCGGGATACAGTACGAGCAGTACTTC. Encoded protein: CARSRTSGIQYEQYF.

The chain links TRBV4-2 to TRBJ2-7, with D possibly matching TRBD2 (5 bases). Trimming pared 4 bases from V and 6 bases from J, leaving 13 bases between. This CDR3 is built from 13 residues. Per the germline V gene, CDR1 is LGHNA and CDR2 is YNFKEQ. CDR3 nucleotide sequence: TGTGCCAGCAGCCCCCCAGCGGTAGGCGAGCAGTACTTC. Translation: CASSPPAVGEQYF.

There are a few counts of this clone. The chain couples TRBV11-2 to TRBJ2-2; weak D call: TRBD1 (5 bases). V lost 0 bases and J lost 6, with 14 bases in between. Germline loops: CDR1 SGHAT, CDR2 FQNNGV. The length of the CDR3 is 16 residues. CDR3 sequence (DNA): TGTGCCAGCAGCTTAGATGGCAGGGTTCGTTCCGGGGAGCTGTTTTTT. Its protein product is CASSLDGRVRSGELFF.

The chain employs TRBV10-3 and TRBJ2-2; possibly TRBD1 for D (6 bases). V lost 9 bases and J lost 4, with 12 bases in between. The length of the CDR3 is 13 residues. Germline-derived CDR1 and CDR2 are ENHRY and SYGVKD. CDR3 loop: CAIGGEGTGELFF. The CDR3, as DNA: TGTGCCATTGGGGGCGAGGGCACCGGGGAGCTGTTTTTT.

The chain is built from TRBV15 and TRBJ2-3, with D hard to call. The CDR3 sequence is 17 residues long. V lost 5 bases and J 0 bases, leaving 18 bases between the germline ends. CDR1 LNHNV and CDR2 YYDKDF come from the germline V gene (reference sequence). This CDR3 is CATSLLRTAASTDTQYF. CDR3 coding DNA: TGTGCCACCAGCCTCCTACGCACGGCGGCTAGCACAGATACGCAGTATTTT.

This clone was counted once. The chain links TRBV10-3 to TRBJ2-7; 10 bases agree with TRBD1. Germline V lookup: CDR1 ENHRY, CDR2 SYGVKD. V was pared by 8 bases and J by 6 bases, with 13 bases of the junction left unmatched. The CDR3 is 15 amino acids. The CDR3, as DNA: TGTGCCATCTCAACAGGACAGGGGGAACGGTGCGAGCAGTACTTC. Translated: CAISTGQGERCEQYF.

V gene TRBV5-4 combines with J gene TRBJ1-2; D is unresolved. Germline CDR1 is SGHNT and CDR2 is YYREEE (reference sequence). V shed 4 bases and J shed 0 bases, with 19 bases lying between them. This CDR3 comprises 17 residues. CDR3 nucleotides: TGTGCCAGCAGCCGAGGGCGCTGGGCCCCAGCTAACTATGGCTACACCTTC. Translated: CASSRGRWAPANYGYTF.

The rearrangement joins TRBV27 to TRBJ2-7, with 12 bases matching TRBD1. This CDR3 region has 16 residues. Looked up from germline, CDR1 is MNHEY and CDR2 is SMNVEV (reference sequence). Germline trimming cut 4 bases from V and 5 bases from J; bases unmatched to any gene: 9. CDR3 in DNA: TGTGCCAGCAGTTCTATACCGGGACAGGGGGCCCACGAGCAGTACTTC. It is translated as CASSSIPGQGAHEQYF.

This rearrangement joins TRBV7-8 to TRBJ1-2; possible D gene TRBD1, 5 bases. Germline CDR1 reads SGHVS; CDR2 reads FQNEAQ. Trimming removed 1 base from V and 5 bases from J, with 8 bases in between. This CDR3 spans 13 amino acids. CDR3 nucleotide sequence: TGTGCCAGCAGCTTAGATGGGGGGTATGGCTACACCTTC. It encodes CASSLDGGYGYTF.

This chain joins TRBV4-3 and TRBJ1-2; 9 nucleotides agree with TRBD1. Germline V CDR1 and CDR2: LGHNA, YSLEER. This CDR3 contains 18 residues. V lost 3 bases, J lost 6 bases, and 17 bases stayed unmatched. The CDR3 DNA is TGCGCCAGCAGCCAGTTAACAGGGGGCGAAAACACCGGCGATGGCTACACCTTC. Protein product: CASSQLTGGENTGDGYTF.

This clone showed up just once. The chain combines TRBV18 with TRBJ1-2; TRBD1 agrees at 9 bases. The V and J ends lost 4 bases and 7 bases, in that order; junction bases with no gene match: 7. The germline V gene has CDR1 KGHSH and CDR2 LQKENI. CDR3 size: 14 residues. CDR3 amino acids: CASSRDRDLGGYTF. CDR3 nucleotide sequence: TGTGCCAGCTCACGGGACAGGGATTTGGGTGGCTACACCTTC.

The genes are TRBV5-6 and TRBJ2-5; 7 bases align to TRBD2. The DNA end favors TRBJ2-7, so the J call may be wrong. The CDR3 is 16 residues long. Germline V CDR1 and CDR2: SGHDT, YYEEEE. In nucleotides, the CDR3 is TGTGCCAGCAGCAAGGGACTACTTCCATCTGGGGACGAGCAGTACTTC. Translated: CASSKGLLPSGDEQYF.

This clone was detected a few times. V gene TRBV28 combines with J gene TRBJ2-1; 9 positions match TRBD2. Per germline, CDR1 MDHEN and CDR2 SYDVKM. V dropped 5 bases and J dropped 3; count of bases not matched to a gene: 17. This CDR3 comprises 19 residues. The CDR3: CASSPSGTSREWCYNEQFF. The CDR3 region has the DNA TGTGCCAGCAGTCCTTCCGGGACTAGCAGAGAGTGGTGCTACAATGAGCAGTTCTTC.

The rearrangement joins TRBV5-5 to TRBJ1-5, with D uncertain. The CDR3 sequence is 15 residues long. Germline-derived CDR1 and CDR2 are SGHKS and YYEKEE (reference sequence). V lost 4 bases and J lost 4, with 15 bases in between. The CDR3 DNA is TGTGCCAGCAGCCCTCGAGGATTCTCAAATCAGCCCCAGCATTTT. It specifies CASSPRGFSNQPQHF.

CDR3 in DNA: TGTGCCAGCAGCTTAGCGCGGGGACTAGCGTTCGACAATGAGCAGTTCTTC. It translates to CASSLARGLAFDNEQFF. This chain uses TRBV7-9 with TRBJ2-1; 10 nucleotides agree with TRBD2. Germline lookup yields CDR1 SEHNR and CDR2 FQNEAQ (reference sequence). The length of the CDR3 is 17 residues. The V and J ends lost 0 bases and 5 bases, in that order; junction bases with no gene match: 7.

J is TRBJ2-7 and V is TRBV5-1; 13 bases fit TRBD2. Germline values: CDR1 SGHRS, CDR2 YFSETQ. The CDR3 length is 17 residues. V was pared by 4 bases and J by 2 bases, with 9 bases of the junction left unmatched. The CDR3 DNA reads TGCGCCAGCAGCCCCGGACTAGCGGGAGACCTCACCTACGAGCAGTACTTC. It specifies CASSPGLAGDLTYEQYF.

The V gene is TRBV7-2, the J gene TRBJ1-5; TRBD1 might be the D (6 bases). The CDR3 length is 17 residues. With 2 bases removed from V and 5 bases from J, the gap between germline ends came to 19 bases. Per the germline V gene, CDR1 is SGHTA and CDR2 is FQGNSA. CDR3 sequence: CASSLLGVGGAYQPQHF. The CDR3 DNA sequence: TGTGCCAGCAGCTTACTTGGGGTTGGGGGGGCTTATCAGCCCCAGCATTTT.

The chain combines TRBV28 with TRBJ2-7, with 8 bases that match TRBD2. Germline trimming cut 5 bases from V and 3 bases from J; bases unmatched to any gene: 6. Per the germline V gene, CDR1 is MDHEN and CDR2 is SYDVKM. The CDR3 covers 14 residues. CDR3 sequence: CASSLQAGGYEQYF. The CDR3 DNA reads as TGTGCCAGCAGTCTCCAGGCGGGAGGCTACGAGCAGTACTTC.

In nucleotides, the CDR3 is TGTGCCACCAGCAGCCCCTGGGGCGTTGGGAAGGAGGGCTTCCCCTCCTACAATGAGCAGTTCTTC. Its translation is CATSSPWGVGKEGFPSYNEQFF. The genes are TRBV15 and TRBJ2-1, with D perhaps matching TRBD2 (6 bases). The germline V gene has CDR1 LNHNV and CDR2 YYDKDF (reference sequence). V gave up 3 bases and J gave up 0 bases, with 30 bases separating them. The CDR3 extends over 22 amino acids.

This clone was observed a single time. The chain is built from TRBV5-4 and TRBJ2-1, with TRBD2 identical over 7 bases. The CDR3 has 16 residues. J was trimmed by 7 bases and V by 3 bases; bases with no gene match: 13. Germline V gives CDR1 SGHNT, CDR2 YYREEE (reference sequence). The CDR3: CASSSPREISENEQFF. The CDR3 DNA follows: TGTGCCAGCAGCTCACCGCGGGAGATCAGTGAGAATGAGCAGTTCTTC. Filled out from reference TRBV5-4 and TRBJ2-1, the complete variable domain reads ETGVTQSPTHLIKTRGQQVTLRCSSQSGHNTVSWYQQALGQGPQFIFQYYREEENGRGNFPPRFSGLQFPNYSSELNVNALELDDSALYLCASSSPREISENEQFFGPGTRLTVL.

In its sample, this clone was seen once. The V and J genes are TRBV6-6 and TRBJ2-1, with D perhaps matching TRBD1 (6 bases). Germline V CDR1 and CDR2: MNHNY, SVGAGI (reference sequence). V was trimmed by 8 bases and J by 4 bases, leaving 15 bases between them. The CDR3 extends over 14 amino acids. The CDR3 region is CASSGAQRYNEQFF. CDR3 coding DNA: TGTGCCAGCTCAGGGGCCCAGCGGTACAATGAGCAGTTCTTC.

V and J are TRBV4-3 and TRBJ1-4; 9 bases align to TRBD1. In germline, CDR1 is LGHNA, CDR2 YSLEER. The CDR3 sequence is 19 residues long. Trimming cost V 3 bases and J 4 bases; bases outside gene matches: 15. CDR3 region: CASSQTRGQGRGHNEKLFF. DNA for the CDR3: TGCGCCAGCAGCCAGACCCGTGGACAGGGGAGGGGCCATAATGAAAAACTGTTTTTT.

This sequence joins TRBV29-1 and TRBJ2-5; 7 bases line up with TRBD1. Germline CDR1 SQVTM, CDR2 ANQGSEA. V gave up 6 bases and J gave up 1 base; unmatched junction bases: 8. This CDR3 has 14 residues. The CDR3 bases are TGCAGCGTGGGACAGTCGAAACCCCAAGAGACCCAGTACTTC. Protein product: CSVGQSKPQETQYF.